Following are 11 T cell receptor beta chains from one sample sequenced in a study of control samples from healthy donors and cancer patients. Measured with immunoSEQ multiplex PCR; TCRdb has only the in-frame clones, and not every one. This table holds over 100,000 clones, just over 90% found once. The sample was blood. These receptors were collected from a young woman in good health.

Note on this clone: The junction does not match germline at one end; this may be a read error. This chain links TRBV7-7 with TRBJ2-3; D gene uncertain. Germline V gene sequence: CDR1 SSHAT, CDR2 FNYEAQ (reference sequence). This CDR3 has 13 residues. This CDR3 reads CASSLERTDTQYF. CDR3 bases: TGTGCTAGCAGCCTCGAACGCACAGATACGCAGTATTTT.

This chain links TRBV30 with TRBJ1-1, with D possibly matching TRBD1 (5 bases). CDR1 and CDR2 from the germline V gene are GTSNPN and SVGIG (reference sequence). This CDR3 spans 13 amino acids. Trimming stripped 2 bases from V and 6 bases from J, with 13 bases between. The CDR3 region has the DNA TGTGCCTGGAGTCTAGAGACGGGGGCTGAAGCTTTCTTT. Amino acid sequence: CAWSLETGAEAFF.

V usage is TRBV6-5 and J usage is TRBJ2-1, with TRBD2 as a possible D gene (6 bases). Germline V CDR1 and CDR2: MNHEY, SVGAGI. V lost 2 bases and J 12 bases, leaving 8 bases between the germline ends. This CDR3 region has 11 residues. The CDR3: CASSYNSGQFF. As DNA, the CDR3 is TGTGCCAGCAGTTACAATAGCGGGCAGTTCTTC.

This clone was observed once. The chain recombines TRBV2 with TRBJ2-7; the D gene could be TRBD1 or TRBD2 (5 bases each). Per the germline V gene, CDR1 is SNHLY and CDR2 is FYNNEI. The ends were cut back, 0 bases at V and 3 bases at J, with 9 bases in the middle. CDR3 length: 14 amino acids. The CDR3 bases are TGTGCCAGCAGTGAAGCTGGGGGATACTACGAGCAGTACTTC. It is translated as CASSEAGGYYEQYF.

The gene calls are TRBV7-2 and TRBJ1-1; D is undetermined. The CDR3 spans 16 residues. Trimming removed 1 base from V and 0 bases from J, with 12 bases in between. Germline CDR1 SGHTA, CDR2 FQGNSA. The CDR3: CASSLEGQTMNTEAFF. CDR3 in DNA: TGTGCCAGCAGCTTAGAAGGTCAGACCATGAACACTGAAGCTTTCTTT.

The chain is built from TRBV2 and TRBJ2-1, with TRBD2 matching 10 bases. The CDR3 sequence is 17 residues long. V shed 2 bases, J shed 10 bases, and the junction held 14 bases outside the gene matches. Germline V lookup: CDR1 SNHLY, CDR2 FYNNEI. The CDR3 sequence is CASSEIAGLAESKEQFF. The CDR3 region has the DNA TGTGCCAGCAGTGAAATTGCTGGACTAGCGGAGTCAAAGGAGCAGTTCTTC.

The chain couples TRBV28 to TRBJ1-2; 7 bases align to TRBD1. Germline-derived CDR1 and CDR2 are MDHEN and SYDVKM. The V segment lost 3 bases and the J segment 5 bases; nucleotides outside the gene matches: 12. This CDR3 is 16 amino acids long. The chain's CDR3 is CASSLGQGGLRYGYTF. The CDR3 DNA reads TGTGCCAGCAGTTTGGGGCAGGGGGGTTTGCGGTATGGCTACACCTTC.

This chain connects TRBV4-1 to TRBJ2-5; 10 bases map to TRBD1. This CDR3 is built from 16 residues. Germline V gene lookup returns CDR1 MGHRA and CDR2 YSYEKL. With V trimmed by 4 bases and J by 5 bases, 10 bases remained unmatched. This chain's CDR3 is CASSPMTGGARETQYF. The CDR3 region has the DNA TGCGCCAGCAGCCCAATGACAGGGGGCGCACGGGAGACCCAGTACTTC.

The chain employs TRBV15 and TRBJ2-1, with D possibly matching TRBD2 (7 bases). The CDR3 totals 14 residues. V lost 1 base to trimming and J lost 6 bases, with 10 bases between them. In germline, CDR1 is LNHNV, CDR2 YYDKDF (reference sequence). In DNA, the CDR3 is TGTGCCACCAGCAGAGGGGAGGGGGGCAATGAGCAGTTCTTC. Translating gives CATSRGEGGNEQFF.

The rearrangement joins TRBV19 to TRBJ2-7; D unclear. This CDR3 is built from 11 residues. Per germline, CDR1 LNHDA and CDR2 SQIVND (reference sequence). V gave up 3 bases and J gave up 5 bases, with 5 bases separating them. The CDR3 is CASSIGHEQYF. The CDR3 DNA is TGTGCCAGTAGTATCGGCCACGAGCAGTACTTC.

This chain's CDR3 is CASSQELAVNNQPQHF. The CDR3 coding sequence is TGTGCCAGCAGCCAAGAGCTCGCTGTGAACAATCAGCCCCAGCATTTT. The rearrangement joins TRBV4-2 to TRBJ1-5, with D unclear. The CDR3 runs to 16 residues. The germline gives CDR1 LGHNA, CDR2 YNFKEQ. V was shortened by 0 bases and J by 3 bases, with 12 bases between the two germline ends.